The 15 T cell receptor beta chains reported below all come from one sample, sequenced in a study of blood T cell repertoires in COVID-19. Sequencing was performed with immunoSEQ multiplex PCR; in TCRdb, only in-frame clones are kept and a portion is missing. This sample yields about 200,000 clones, of which about 80% are seen a single time; more than 4.5% belongs to the top ten. The sample taken for sequencing was PBMCs or T cells enriched from blood (not recorded which). The receptors derive from a woman in her sixties or seventies with acute COVID-19.

This chain connects TRBV3-1 (or the pseudogene TRBV3-2) to TRBJ1-1; D might be TRBD1 (6 bases). V was clipped by 1 base and J by 1 base, with 10 bases between them. Looked up from germline, CDR1 is LGHDT and CDR2 is YNNKEL (reference sequence). This CDR3 region has 15 residues. The CDR3, as DNA: TGTGCCAGCAGCCAAGGGGTCAGGGGGAACACTGAAGCTTTCTTT. It yields the protein CASSQGVRGNTEAFF.

This rearrangement joins TRBV3-1 (or the pseudogene TRBV3-2) to TRBJ1-5, with a tentative D call TRBD1 (6 bases). The CDR3 sequence is 12 residues long. Per germline, CDR1 LGHDT and CDR2 YNNKEL (reference sequence). The V end lost 9 bases, the J end lost 4 bases, and 10 bases lay between the germline ends. The CDR3 region is CASKTGNQPQHF. DNA of the CDR3: TGTGCCAGTAAAACAGGGAATCAGCCCCAGCATTTT.

V and J are TRBV4-3 and TRBJ1-2; perhaps TRBD1 as D (5 bases). Germline CDR1 is LGHNA and CDR2 is YSLEER. The CDR3 is 14 amino acids. Trimming stripped 2 bases from V and 3 bases from J, with 10 bases between. CDR3 loop: CASSQRRADYGYTF. CDR3 DNA sequence: TGCGCCAGCAGCCAACGCAGGGCGGACTATGGCTACACCTTC.

This chain connects TRBV19 to TRBJ1-4; 11 bases align to TRBD1. Germline trimming cut 8 bases from V and 4 bases from J; bases unmatched to any gene: 9. CDR1 and CDR2 from the germline V gene are LNHDA and SQIVND (reference sequence). CDR3 length: 16 amino acids. The CDR3 nucleotides are TGTGCCAGTCTCCCCCGAGGGACAGGGGGTAATGAAAAACTGTTTTTT. Protein sequence: CASLPRGTGGNEKLFF. The whole variable domain, remainder taken from reference TRBV19 and TRBJ1-4, is DGGITQSPKYLFRKEGQNVTLSCEQNLNHDAMYWYRQDPGQGLRLIYYSQIVNDFQKGDIAEGYSVSREKKESFPLTVTSAQKNPTAFYLCASLPRGTGGNEKLFFGSGTQLSVL.

The chain employs TRBV6-5 and TRBJ2-5; TRBD1 matches 11 bases. CDR1 MNHEY and CDR2 SVGAGI come from the germline V gene. The trim removed 0 bases at V and 4 bases at J, leaving 1 base unmatched. This CDR3 contains 15 residues. The CDR3 is CASSYSGTGGETQYF. CDR3 nucleotide sequence: TGTGCCAGCAGTTACTCCGGGACAGGGGGAGAGACCCAGTACTTC.

The rearrangement joins TRBV14 to TRBJ1-3, with D perhaps matching TRBD1 (5 bases). The CDR3 is 13 amino acids. Between the trimmed V and J ends, which lost 5 bases and 7 bases, there was a span of 12 bases. In germline, CDR1 is SGHDN, CDR2 FVKESK. The CDR3 DNA is TGTGCCAGCAGCGGGGACTGGGGGAACACCATATATTTT. This codes for CASSGDWGNTIYF. Full variable domain (rest looked up from reference TRBV14 and TRBJ1-3): EAGVTQFPSHSVIEKGQTVTLRCDPISGHDNLYWYRRVMGKEIKFLLHFVKESKQDESGMPNNRFLAERTGGTYSTLKVQPAELEDSGVYFCASSGDWGNTIYFGEGSWLTVV.

This chain joins TRBV3-1 (or the pseudogene TRBV3-2) and TRBJ2-1; possibly TRBD2 for D (5 bases). Germline CDR1 reads LGHDT; CDR2 reads YNNKEL (reference sequence). Trimming took 0 bases from V and 4 from J, leaving 10 bases between them. The CDR3 has 15 residues. The DNA of the CDR3 is TGTGCCAGCAGCCAAGAATGGACGGGGTACAATGAGCAGTTCTTC. It specifies CASSQEWTGYNEQFF.

The genes are TRBV29-1 and TRBJ1-2, with D possibly TRBD1 on 6 matching bases. The CDR3 spans 13 residues. V was clipped by 2 bases and J by 7 bases, with 14 bases between them. Germline-derived CDR1 and CDR2 are SQVTM and ANQGSEA. CDR3 sequence (DNA): TGCAGCGTTGAATTGTCGGGGGGCCTTGGCTACACCTTC. Its translation is CSVELSGGLGYTF.

J is TRBJ2-7 and V is TRBV7-2; 10 bases map to TRBD2. The germline CDR1 and CDR2 sequences are SGHTA and FQGNSA. The CDR3 extends over 14 amino acids. Trimming removed 5 bases from V and 2 bases from J; junction bases left unmatched: 3. The CDR3 sequence is CASSRLAGAYEQYF. In DNA, the CDR3 is TGTGCCAGCAGCCGCCTAGCGGGGGCCTACGAGCAGTACTTC.

The rearrangement links TRBV7-9 to TRBJ2-1, with 10 bases lining up with TRBD1. Unmatched junction bases numbered 4, after V lost 5 bases and J lost 3 bases. Per germline, CDR1 SEHNR and CDR2 FQNEAQ (reference sequence). This CDR3 comprises 15 residues. CDR3 region: CASSVGQGVYNEQFF. For the CDR3, the DNA is TGTGCCAGCAGCGTTGGACAGGGGGTCTACAATGAGCAGTTCTTC.

This chain connects TRBV2 to TRBJ2-7; unclear D gene. Looked up from germline, CDR1 is SNHLY and CDR2 is FYNNEI. The CDR3 has 11 residues. The V and J ends lost 6 bases and 4 bases respectively, with 7 bases between them. CDR3 residues: CASSRGYEQYV. The DNA of the CDR3 is TGTGCCAGCAGCCGAGGATACGAGCAGTACGTC.

This clone has only a few counts. This chain joins TRBV6-2 or TRBV6-3 and TRBJ2-7; D perhaps matches TRBD1 (6 bases). There are 13 residues in the CDR3. Germline loops: CDR1 MNHEY, CDR2 SVGEGT. V lost 5 bases to trimming and J lost 4 bases, with 12 bases between them. The CDR3, as DNA: TGTGCCAGCAGTAAACGGACAGTTTACGAGCAGTACTTC. It is translated as CASSKRTVYEQYF.

The chain carries TRBV6-5 and TRBJ1-4; D is ambiguous. This CDR3 comprises 13 residues. Trimming took 7 bases from V and 5 from J, leaving 11 bases between them. Germline CDR1 MNHEY, CDR2 SVGAGI. CDR3 in DNA: TGTGCCAGCAAACTAGGGCCGAATGAAAAACTGTTTTTT. Translation gives CASKLGPNEKLFF.

The chain links TRBV29-1 to TRBJ2-3, with TRBD2 matching 15 bases. V lost 3 bases and J lost 6; bases outside the gene matches: 7. Germline loops: CDR1 SQVTM, CDR2 ANQGSEA. This CDR3 region has 16 residues. The DNA for the CDR3 is TGCAGCGTTGAGGGACTAGCGGGAGGTAATTGGGATACGCAGTATTTT. As protein: CSVEGLAGGNWDTQYF.

The rearrangement joins TRBV4-1 to TRBJ2-5; no firm D call. CDR1 and CDR2 (germline): MGHRA, YSYEKL. CDR3 length equals 13 residues. The V and J ends lost 0 bases and 0 bases respectively, with 2 bases between them. The CDR3 sequence: CASSQDNQETQYF. The CDR3 coding sequence is TGCGCCAGCAGCCAAGATAACCAAGAGACCCAGTACTTC.